These 27 T cell receptor beta chains originate from one sample sequenced in a study of blood T cells in healthy people across ages. With a J-beta primer mix and a sample-barcoded 5' primer, a second PCR ran roughly 6 to 12 cycles. MiXCR was run by TCRdb on the 5' RACE reads, yielding one entry per CDR3 protein. The sample lists some 1,000,000 distinct CDR3 sequences, approximately 25% occurring once. A further study also used this sample, focusing on T cells of mothers and their children.

Sequencing used blood. These receptors were obtained from a girl aged 2 to 9 in good health.

On this clonotype: A much larger clone sits a single nucleotide away, making a read error possible. Since the CDR3 does not end with the conserved phenylalanine or tryptophan, this likely comes from a read error. This chain uses TRBV10-2 with TRBJ2-3; 10 bases fit TRBD2. V shed 4 bases, J shed 3 bases, and the junction held 7 bases outside the gene matches. Germline V gene data show CDR1 as WSHSY and CDR2 as SAAADI. CDR3 length: 16 amino acids. The CDR3 DNA sequence: TGCGCCAGCAGTGCCCAAGCGGGAGGGCCAACAGATACGCAGTATTCT. This sequence encodes CASSAQAGGPTDTQYS.

This clonotype was counted between two and nine times. The chain employs TRBV12-3 or TRBV12-4 and TRBJ2-4; 7 nucleotides line up with TRBD2. The CDR3 runs to 15 residues. The J segment lost 7 bases and the V segment lost 4 bases, leaving 10 bases of the junction unmatched. CDR3 residues: CASSSQGLLANIQYF. CDR3 in DNA: TGTGCCAGCAGTTCCCAGGGACTACTCGCGAACATTCAGTACTTC.

The chain employs TRBV4-3 and TRBJ2-1; the match to TRBD2 covers 7 bases. The CDR3 length is 14 residues. With V trimmed by 4 bases and J by 7 bases, 7 bases remained unmatched. From germline, CDR1 is LGHNA and CDR2 YSLEER. The CDR3 reads CASSPVGEGNEQFF. In nucleotides, the CDR3 is TGCGCCAGCAGCCCGGTGGGGGAGGGGAATGAGCAGTTCTTC.

The chain has TRBV11-2 and TRBJ2-1; D is uncertain. CDR1 is SGHAT and CDR2 is FQNNGV in the germline V gene. V was cut by 7 bases and J by 7 bases, with 11 bases left in between. The CDR3 is 12 amino acids. CDR3 sequence (DNA): TGTGCCAGCACCAGTTTCCCGAATGAGCAGTTCTTC. Translated, it gives CASTSFPNEQFF. Variable domain in full (rest from reference TRBV11-2 and TRBJ2-1): EAGVAQSPRYKIIEKRQSVAFWCNPISGHATLYWYQQILGQGPKLLIQFQNNGVVDDSQLPKDRFSAERLKGVDSTLKIQPAKLEDSAVYLCASTSFPNEQFFGPGTRLTVL.

The genes are TRBV5-1 and TRBJ2-7, with unresolved D. Germline lookup yields CDR1 SGHRS and CDR2 YFSETQ. V was pared by 4 bases and J by 5 bases, with 16 bases between. This CDR3 region has 14 residues. DNA for the CDR3: TGCGCCAGCAGCCGGCTGGGGTTTCAGAACGAGCAGTACTTC. Its protein product is CASSRLGFQNEQYF.

The chain uses TRBV12-5 and TRBJ2-7; 9 nucleotides align to TRBD1. The length of the CDR3 is 15 residues. Germline V lookup: CDR1 LGHNT, CDR2 FRNRAP. With V trimmed by 2 bases and J by 7 bases, 9 bases remained unmatched. The CDR3 nucleotides read TGTGCTAGTGGTTTGATACACAGGGGGCAAAAGGAGCAGTACTTC. Translation gives CASGLIHRGQKEQYF.

The chain combines TRBV27 with TRBJ2-1; TRBD2 matches 10 bases. Trimming removed 2 bases from V and 4 bases from J; junction bases left unmatched: 5. In germline, CDR1 is MNHEY, CDR2 SMNVEV (reference sequence). This CDR3 spans 16 amino acids. The CDR3 sequence is CASSLISGGAYNEQFF. In DNA form, the CDR3 reads TGTGCCAGCAGTTTAATCAGCGGGGGGGCATACAATGAGCAGTTCTTC.

The sample holds a few counts of this clonotype. This chain uses TRBV12-3 or TRBV12-4 with TRBJ2-3; the match to TRBD2 covers 10 bases. V lost 6 bases to trimming and J lost 5 bases; unmatched junction nucleotides: 8. The CDR3 is made up of 15 amino acids. The DNA of the CDR3 is TGTGCCAGCAGCGGGAGCGGGAGGGCAGTAGATACGCAGTATTTT. It yields the protein CASSGSGRAVDTQYF.

This clonotype was observed a few times. V is TRBV7-9 and J is TRBJ2-1, with D perhaps TRBD1 (7 bases). The J call may be mistaken, given a closer DNA end match to TRBJ2-5. The CDR3 covers 14 residues. Germline lookup yields CDR1 SEHNR and CDR2 FQNEAQ (reference sequence). The CDR3: CASSRRGDEETQYF. DNA for the CDR3: TGTGCCAGCTCCCGCAGGGGGGATGAAGAGACCCAGTACTTC.

The chain is built from TRBV7-9 and TRBJ2-5, with TRBD1 matching 9 bases. The assigned J gene may be wrong: the sequence end matches TRBJ2-7 better. The V gene's germline CDR1 is SEHNR and CDR2 FQNEAQ (reference sequence). The CDR3 loop spans 15 amino acids. The CDR3 here is CASSSLQGAFDEQYF. As DNA, the CDR3 is TGTGCCAGCAGCTCCTTACAGGGGGCATTCGACGAGCAGTACTTC.

The V gene is TRBV7-8, the J gene TRBJ2-1; 7 bases fit TRBD2. The V segment lost 5 bases and the J segment 4 bases; nucleotides outside the gene matches: 14. The CDR3 runs 17 residues. CDR1 is SGHVS and CDR2 is FQNEAQ in the germline V gene. The CDR3 DNA reads as TGTGCCAGCAGCCCAGGCTTCAACGCGGGAGTTTACAATGAGCAGTTCTTC. Amino acids: CASSPGFNAGVYNEQFF.

This clonotype was observed a single time. The CDR3 DNA follows: TGCAGCGTCGCGGGACGGACTACCTACGAGCAGTACTTC. Its translation is CSVAGRTTYEQYF. The V and J genes are TRBV29-1 and TRBJ2-1; TRBD2 is a possible D gene (6 bases). The closer fit of TRBJ2-7 to the DNA end suggests the J call may be wrong. Germline CDR1 is SQVTM and CDR2 is ANQGSEA. This CDR3 has 13 residues.

The chain carries TRBV7-2 and TRBJ1-1, with 12 bases identical to TRBD1. Germline V gene sequence: CDR1 SGHTA, CDR2 FQGNSA. CDR3 length: 18 amino acids. Losses at the gene ends were 0 bases for V and 1 base for J; bases not matched to a gene: 6. The CDR3 here is CASSLALGQGAQNTEAFF. DNA for the CDR3: TGTGCCAGCAGCTTAGCTCTGGGACAGGGGGCCCAGAACACTGAAGCTTTCTTT.

This clonotype was counted between two and nine times. The chain employs TRBV28 and TRBJ2-7; D unclear. Germline-derived CDR1 and CDR2 are MDHEN and SYDVKM. V lost 3 bases and J lost 0, with 15 bases in between. CDR3 size: 16 residues. The CDR3 reads CASSFSLQATSYEQYF. In DNA form, the CDR3 reads TGTGCCAGCAGTTTCTCTCTCCAGGCAACCTCCTACGAGCAGTACTTC. Complete variable domain (other parts from reference TRBV28 and TRBJ2-7): DVKVTQSSRYLVKRTGEKVFLECVQDMDHENMFWYRQDPGLGLRLIYFSYDVKMKEKGDIPEGYSVSREKKERFSLILESASTNQTSMYLCASSFSLQATSYEQYFGPGTRLTVT.

The chain has TRBV6-2 or TRBV6-3 and TRBJ1-1; D possibly corresponds to TRBD1 (5 bases). The CDR3 extends over 22 amino acids. Trimming cost V 0 bases and J 2 bases, with 31 bases left between them. CDR1 is MNHEY and CDR2 is SVGEGT in the germline V gene. For the CDR3, the DNA is TGTGCCAGCAGTTACTCGACGGGGGAGGTTTGGTACCGAGGAGTCGCCAACACTGAAGCTTTCTTT. Its protein product is CASSYSTGEVWYRGVANTEAFF.

The V gene is TRBV3-1, the J gene TRBJ1-5, with TRBD1 identical over 10 bases. The CDR3 covers 16 residues. With V trimmed by 2 bases and J by 6 bases, 7 bases remained unmatched. Germline values: CDR1 LGHDT, CDR2 YNNKEL (reference sequence). This CDR3 reads CASSQSSGTGVQPQHF. The CDR3 coding sequence is TGTGCCAGCAGCCAATCATCCGGGACAGGGGTTCAGCCCCAGCATTTT.

The chain employs TRBV10-3 and TRBJ2-5, with TRBD2 identical over 8 bases. Germline V gives CDR1 ENHRY, CDR2 SYGVKD. Unmatched junction bases numbered 4, after V lost 3 bases and J lost 4 bases. The CDR3 loop spans 14 amino acids. CDR3 in DNA: TGTGCCATCAGTGATTCTGCGGGGGGAGAGACCCAGTACTTC. As protein: CAISDSAGGETQYF.

The chain employs TRBV5-1 and TRBJ2-1; TRBD2 aligns across 9 bases. The CDR3 is 17 amino acids. V was pared by 4 bases and J by 2 bases, with 10 bases of the junction left unmatched. CDR1 and CDR2 from the germline V gene are SGHRS and YFSETQ. The CDR3 DNA follows: TGCGCCAGCAGCGGTAATGCGGGAGGGCAGCCCTACAATGAGCAGTTCTTC. Translation gives CASSGNAGGQPYNEQFF. Using reference TRBV5-1 and TRBJ2-1 for the parts outside the CDR3, the full variable domain is KAGVTQTPRYLIKTRGQQVTLSCSPISGHRSVSWYQQTPGQGLQFLFEYFSETQRNKGNFPGRFSGRQFSNSRSEMNVSTLELGDSALYLCASSGNAGGQPYNEQFFGPGTRLTVL.

The chain combines TRBV11-3 with TRBJ2-6, with 10 bases aligning to TRBD2. The CDR3 totals 16 residues. Germline CDR1 reads SGHNT; CDR2 reads YENEEA. V trimming: 2 bases; J trimming: 4 bases; junction bases outside the gene matches: 2. CDR3 nucleotide sequence: TGTGCCAGCAGCTTAACTAGCGGGGTAGGGGCCAACGTCCTGACTTTC. This translates into CASSLTSGVGANVLTF.

This clonotype was observed a handful of times. V and J are TRBV4-1 and TRBJ1-3; a possible D gene is TRBD1 (5 bases). Germline-derived CDR1 and CDR2 are MGHRA and YSYEKL. The CDR3 length is 15 residues. The germline V and J ends were trimmed by 4 bases and 0 bases, with 10 bases remaining between them. This CDR3 reads CASSLLTDSGNTIYF. Here the CDR3 DNA reads TGCGCCAGCAGCCTATTGACAGACTCTGGAAACACCATATATTTT.

This clonotype was counted between two and nine times. The chain couples TRBV21-1 to TRBJ2-3; TRBD2 was called by the table and not checked on the DNA. TRBV21-1 is termed a pseudogene. The CDR3 is 17 residues long. The CDR3 reads CASSHSTSGGSTDTQYF. As DNA, the CDR3 is TGTGCCAGCAGCCACTCGACTAGCGGGGGTAGCACAGATACGCAGTATTTT.

The chain links TRBV5-6 to TRBJ2-5; no firm D call. The J call may be faulty, since TRBJ2-7 better matches the DNA end. Per the germline V gene, CDR1 is SGHDT and CDR2 is YYEEEE. CDR3 length equals 14 residues. This CDR3 reads CASSLVNSRYEQYF. The CDR3 bases are TGTGCCAGCAGCTTGGTCAACTCCCGCTACGAGCAGTACTTC.

This clonotype was counted only a few times. V and J are TRBV29-1 and TRBJ1-4; D is unresolved. This CDR3 region has 13 residues. Deletions cut 0 bases from V and 10 bases from J, with 12 bases between. CDR1 and CDR2 from the germline V gene are SQVTM and ANQGSEA. The DNA for the CDR3 is TGCAGCGTTGAAGAGAACTATGAGGGAAAACTGTTTTTT. Protein: CSVEENYEGKLFF.

The chain has TRBV7-9 and TRBJ1-2, with D possibly being TRBD1 (6 bases). Trimming took 5 bases from V and 8 from J, leaving 15 bases between them. Per the germline V gene, CDR1 is SEHNR and CDR2 is FQNEAQ (reference sequence). The CDR3 runs to 13 residues. The CDR3 nucleotides read TGTGCCAGCAGCCCTCAACGCAGGGGAGGCTACACCTTC. It codes for CASSPQRRGGYTF.

The V gene is TRBV7-9, the J gene TRBJ2-5, with D perhaps TRBD1 (5 bases). The assigned J gene may be wrong: the sequence end matches TRBJ2-1 better. The CDR3 length is 14 residues. The germline gives CDR1 SEHNR, CDR2 FQNEAQ (reference sequence). In DNA, the CDR3 is TGTGCCAGCAGCCTGAGACGTAGGGGCAATGAGCAGTTCTTC. Its translation is CASSLRRRGNEQFF.

The chain couples TRBV12-3 or TRBV12-4 to TRBJ2-3; D may be TRBD2 (7 bases). CDR3 size: 16 residues. Trimming shortened V by 7 bases and J by 5 bases, and 22 bases separated the two germline ends. The DNA for the CDR3 is TGTGCCAGCACTCCTGTGACAGGTGGGAGGGTAGATACGCAGTATTTT. It is translated as CASTPVTGGRVDTQYF.

The chain uses TRBV29-1 and TRBJ1-4; 7 bases agree with TRBD1. The CDR3 covers 13 residues. Germline-derived CDR1 and CDR2 are SQVTM and ANQGSEA. With V trimmed by 6 bases and J by 7 bases, 8 bases remained unmatched. The CDR3 DNA sequence: TGCAGCGTGACCGACAGGGTATCTGAAAAACTGTTTTTT. Its translation is CSVTDRVSEKLFF.